The rows below give T cell receptor beta chains drawn from one sample of a study of cytomegalovirus exposure and HLA in healthy donors. Some clones are missing from TCRdb's copy, which holds only in-frame ones; the method was immunoSEQ multiplex PCR. This repertoire shows 140,000 to 150,000 clones, roughly a tenth found once; its top ten account for about 1.7%. Specimen: PBMCs. The receptors derive from a male donor in good health and CMV-seronegative. Both conserved end residues are part of each CDR3. A D gene is named only where the DNA matches it firmly. Size tells how often a clone was seen (once, few, many) or the class of an expanded clone, and some rows leave it out.

V: TRBV7-9
J: TRBJ2-7
size: few
D: -
DNA: TGTGCCAGCACCGAGAGAGAGAACCCCTACGAGCAGTACTTC
CDR3: CASTERENPYEQYF

V: TRBV7-2
J: TRBJ1-5
size: -
D: TRBD1
DNA: TGTGCCAGCAGCTTAGACAGGGGGATCAATCAGCCCCAGCATTTT
CDR3: CASSLDRGINQPQHF

V: TRBV28
J: TRBJ1-1
size: -
D: TRBD1
DNA: TGTGCCAGCAGCTCGGGACAGACCCAGGCTTTCTTT
CDR3: CASSSGQTQAFF

V: TRBV6-6
J: TRBJ2-7
size: few
D: -
DNA: TGTGCCAGCAGTTACAAGGGGGAGCAGTACTTC
CDR3: CASSYKGEQYF

V: TRBV4-3
J: TRBJ2-5
size: -
D: -
DNA: TGCGCCAGCAGGGGGGCCGGGGAGACCCAGTACTTC
CDR3: CASRGAGETQYF

V: TRBV6-6
J: TRBJ1-2
size: few
D: TRBD1
DNA: TGTGCCAGCAGTTATAACGGGGACAGGGTTGGCTACACCTTC
CDR3: CASSYNGDRVGYTF

V: TRBV9
J: TRBJ2-1
size: few
D: -
DNA: TGTGCCAGCAGCGTAGTTGGCTTCGGGGAGCAGTTCTTC
CDR3: CASSVVGFGEQFF

V: TRBV10-3
J: TRBJ2-1
size: few
D: TRBD1
DNA: TGTGCCTCACAAACTCAGGGGGCTGTAACGGGCAATGAGCAGTTCTTC
CDR3: CASQTQGAVTGNEQFF

V: TRBV4-1
J: TRBJ2-7
size: -
D: TRBD1
DNA: TGCGCCAGCAGCCAAAACAGGGGGCAAGGCGAGCAGTACTTC
CDR3: CASSQNRGQGEQYF

V: TRBV28
J: TRBJ2-7
size: -
D: -
DNA: TGTGCCAGCAGTTTATCCCAGGGTCCGTCCTACGAGCAGTACTTC
CDR3: CASSLSQGPSYEQYF

V: TRBV4-1
J: TRBJ2-7
size: -
D: TRBD2
DNA: TGCGCCAGCAGCCAAGAAAGGCGGGGAGGGGAGCAGTACTTC
CDR3: CASSQERRGGEQYF

V: TRBV6-6
J: TRBJ2-7
size: -
D: -
DNA: TGTGCCAGCAGTTCAACCGGGACCGGGGGTAACGAGCAGTACTTC
CDR3: CASSSTGTGGNEQYF

V: TRBV7-2
J: TRBJ2-7
size: -
D: TRBD2
DNA: TGTGCCAGCAGCTTAATGCCGACTAGCGGGAGACACGAGCAGTACTTC
CDR3: CASSLMPTSGRHEQYF

V: TRBV7-9
J: TRBJ1-1
size: few
D: TRBD1
DNA: TGTGCCAGCAGCCCCGGACAGGGAACGAACACTGAAGCTTTCTTT
CDR3: CASSPGQGTNTEAFF

V: TRBV7-9
J: TRBJ2-3
size: few
D: -
DNA: TGTGCCAGCAGCTTAGGGGGGCCTAGCACAGATACGCAGTATTTT
CDR3: CASSLGGPSTDTQYF

V: TRBV6-1
J: TRBJ1-2
size: -
D: -
DNA: TGTGCCAGCAGTGAATTAGGGGCAGGGGCTTATGGCTACACCTTC
CDR3: CASSELGAGAYGYTF

V: TRBV4-3
J: TRBJ2-3
size: few
D: -
DNA: TGCGCCAGCAGCCAGCTGGGAGGTTTCACAGATACGCAGTATTTT
CDR3: CASSQLGGFTDTQYF

V: TRBV5-1
J: TRBJ1-2
size: -
D: -
DNA: TGCGCCAGCAGCTTGGCCTCAGGACAGTATGGCTACACCTTC
CDR3: CASSLASGQYGYTF

V: TRBV19
J: TRBJ1-6
size: -
D: -
DNA: TGTGCCAGTACCCGGTATAATTCACCCCTCCACTTT
CDR3: CASTRYNSPLHF

V: TRBV4-1
J: TRBJ2-2
size: few
D: -
DNA: TGCGCCAGCAGCCAAGTAATCCTAGTCACCGGGGAGCTGTTTTTT
CDR3: CASSQVILVTGELFF

V: TRBV18
J: TRBJ1-2
size: few
D: -
DNA: TGTGCCAGCTCACAAAATCCACAGGGACGGAACTATGGCTACACCTTC
CDR3: CASSQNPQGRNYGYTF

V: TRBV4-1
J: TRBJ2-7
size: -
D: -
DNA: TGCGCCAGCAGCCAAGAGAATAGGGGCTACGAGCAGTACTTC
CDR3: CASSQENRGYEQYF